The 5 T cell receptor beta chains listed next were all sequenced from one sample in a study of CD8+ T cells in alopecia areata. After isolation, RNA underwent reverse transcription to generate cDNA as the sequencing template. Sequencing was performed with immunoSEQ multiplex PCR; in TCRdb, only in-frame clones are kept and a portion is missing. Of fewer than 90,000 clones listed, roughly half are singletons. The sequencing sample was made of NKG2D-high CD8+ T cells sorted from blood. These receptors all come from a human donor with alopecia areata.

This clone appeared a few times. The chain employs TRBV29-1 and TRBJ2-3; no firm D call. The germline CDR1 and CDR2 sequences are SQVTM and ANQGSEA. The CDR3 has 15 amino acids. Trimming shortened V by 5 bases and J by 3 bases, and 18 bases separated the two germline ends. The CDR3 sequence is CSVRVSPAPTDTQYF. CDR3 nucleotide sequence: TGCAGCGTTCGGGTGTCTCCCGCACCGACAGATACGCAGTATTTT.

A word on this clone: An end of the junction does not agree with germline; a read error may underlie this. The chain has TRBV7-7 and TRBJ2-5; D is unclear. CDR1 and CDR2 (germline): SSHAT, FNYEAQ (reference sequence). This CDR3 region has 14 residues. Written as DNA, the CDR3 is TGTGCTAGCAGCTTAGAATATCAACCAGAGACCCAGTACTTC. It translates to CASSLEYQPETQYF.

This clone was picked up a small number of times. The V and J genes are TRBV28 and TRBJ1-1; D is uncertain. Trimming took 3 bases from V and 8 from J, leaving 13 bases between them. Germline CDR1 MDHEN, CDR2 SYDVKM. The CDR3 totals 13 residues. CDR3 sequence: CASSFRLTEEAFF. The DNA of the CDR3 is TGTGCCAGCAGTTTTCGGCTTACAGAGGAAGCTTTCTTT.

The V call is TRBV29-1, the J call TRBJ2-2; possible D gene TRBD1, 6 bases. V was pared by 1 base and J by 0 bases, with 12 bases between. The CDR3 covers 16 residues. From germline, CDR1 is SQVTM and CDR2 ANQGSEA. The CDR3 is CSVEGGRTANTGELFF. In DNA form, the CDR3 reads TGCAGCGTTGAAGGGGGCCGGACAGCGAACACCGGGGAGCTGTTTTTT.

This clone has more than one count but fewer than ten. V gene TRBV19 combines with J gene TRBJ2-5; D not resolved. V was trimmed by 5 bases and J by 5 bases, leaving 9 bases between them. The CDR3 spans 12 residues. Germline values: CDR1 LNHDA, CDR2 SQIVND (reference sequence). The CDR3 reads CASSPSSETQYF. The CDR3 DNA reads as TGTGCCAGTAGTCCTTCTTCCGAGACCCAGTACTTC.